Below, one TCR beta chain is given with its context. Its specific antigen is unknown. No quality values exist for individual bases; no much larger clone is one base distant. As encoded in the germline V gene, CDR1 is LGHNA while CDR2 is YNFKEQ. The CDR3 has 14 amino acids, counting the end cysteine and phenylalanine. The entry retains the CDR3 DNA only, 42 bases that are in frame from base 1. The germline ends are 8 bases apart after V is trimmed by 0 bases and J by 6 bases. This entry is derived from a study of OX40 agonist ivuxolimab in advanced cancers. About the study as a whole: Ivuxolimab was an agonistic, fully human IgG2 monoclonal antibody directed against OX40 (CD134), a costimulatory receptor. Intravenous ivuxolimab was administered to patients every 2 weeks at six dose levels: 0.01, 0.1, 0.3, 1.5, 3 and 10 mg/kg. Of the roughly 52 patients in dose escalation, approximately 20 had hepatocellular carcinoma, about 15 had melanoma, 9 had renal cell carcinoma and 9 had head and neck cancer. In the dose-escalation cohort, 65% to 90% of patients were male, and the mean age was approximately 55 years, with a range of 23 to 79. Prior anti-PD-1, anti-PD-L1 or anti-CTLA-4 therapy was permitted, and roughly two fifths of dose-escalation patients had received checkpoint inhibitors. Partial responses occurred in three dose-escalation patients, of whom one had hepatocellular carcinoma and two had cutaneous melanoma. Peripheral TCRbeta sequencing aimed to test whether ivuxolimab altered TCR sequence diversity and caused clonal T-cell expansion. The paper covers the monotherapy dose-escalation part of the phase I ivuxolimab trial, which included N ≈ 50 patients.

The paper as a whole reports these results and caveats: On average, CD8+ T cells showed more expanded clones than CD4+ T cells after ivuxolimab. Antigen specificity was not determined for the clonally expanded peripheral T cells. In the 0.1-3.0 mg/kg groups, partial responders were among the patients with the lowest normalized peripheral clonal expansion, particularly in CD8+ T cells. At doses from 0.1 to 3.0 mg/kg, clonal expansion was seen in both CD4+ and CD8+ blood T cells between baseline and week 6. Low levels of normalized T-cell clonal expansion were also seen in some patients who did not respond.

To sequence the TCRbeta CDR3 region, genomic DNA was isolated from the sorted cells. The immunoSEQ Assay was used for sequencing of TCRbeta CDR3 regions. TCRdb retrieved this table from immuneACCESS and kept in-frame rearrangements only. Not all clones are present; in checked studies, unresolved V genes account for under half, and no reason is known for the remainder. Across this sample there are about 70,000 clones, with around 90% seen only once. Clones ranked in the top ten supply 0.8% to 1.2% of the sample. The trial excluded patients who had a history of autoimmune disease or who were on systemic immunosuppression. Peripheral blood for TCR sequencing was collected from all dose cohorts at baseline, on cycle 4 day 1, and on cycle 7 day 1. The samples were drawn from a first-in-human, open-label, multicenter phase I dose-escalation trial of ivuxolimab. Adults with locally advanced or metastatic melanoma, renal cell, hepatocellular, or head and neck squamous cell carcinoma were enrolled in the trial. Before TCR sequencing, CD4+ T cells and CD8+ T cells from peripheral blood were sorted into separate populations.

This specimen consisted of CD4+ or CD8+ T cells sorted from blood, obtained in a trial of the OX40 agonist ivuxolimab. Recombination joined TRBV4-2 with TRBJ2-2; 5 matching bases give a weak D call of TRBD2. This TCR came from an adult with an advanced solid tumor such as melanoma, head and neck, liver or kidney cancer. The nucleotides read TGTGCCAGCAGCCAAGATCGGGGATCCGGGGAGCTGTTTTTT. This translates into CASSQDRGSGELFF.